This T cell receptor (beta chain) derives from a study of patients and donors after allogeneic stem cell transplantation. The CDR3 runs 19 residues. Trimming pared 1 base from V and 1 base from J, leaving 20 bases between. Germline V gene data show CDR1 as SGHAT and CDR2 as FQDESV (reference sequence). TCRdb reprocessed the RT-PCR reads with MiXCR, giving one entry per CDR3 protein. The sample lists 390,000 or so distinct CDR3 sequences, around 15% occurring once. The sequence was collected from a human donor who was either an allogeneic HSCT recipient or a stem cell or donor lymphocyte infusion donor (not recorded which). It is not recorded whose cells these are; they may come from a transplant donor. Sequenced material: blood, either unsorted or a sorted T cell fraction (not recorded which). The rearrangement links TRBV11-1 to TRBJ2-1; possibly TRBD2 for D (6 bases). For the CDR3, the DNA is TGTGCCAGCAGCTTAGGGGGAGGTGCCAGGGAGAGGTCCTACAATGAGCAGTTCTTC. Translated, it gives CASSLGGGARERSYNEQFF.